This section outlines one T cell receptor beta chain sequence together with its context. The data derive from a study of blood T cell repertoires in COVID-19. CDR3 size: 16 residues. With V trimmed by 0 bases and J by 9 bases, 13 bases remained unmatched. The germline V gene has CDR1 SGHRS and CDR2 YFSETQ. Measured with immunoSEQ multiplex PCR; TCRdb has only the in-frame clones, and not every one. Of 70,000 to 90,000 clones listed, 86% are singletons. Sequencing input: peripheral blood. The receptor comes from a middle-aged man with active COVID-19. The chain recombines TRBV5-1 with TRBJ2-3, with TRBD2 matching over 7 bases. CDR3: CASSLVLGGGGGTQYF. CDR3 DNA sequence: TGCGCCAGCAGCTTGGTTCTTGGCGGGGGTGGAGGCACGCAGTATTTT.